Each of the 23 T cell receptor beta chains below was sequenced from the same sample in a study of blood T cell repertoires in COVID-19. Profiling relied on immunoSEQ multiplex PCR, and the TCRdb table lists in-frame clones only, not all of them. Of about 70,000 clones listed, around 86% were seen once; the top ten hold around 9.9%. The material sequenced was peripheral blood. Receptor source: a woman aged 18-29 years with acute or convalescent COVID-19.

The chain couples TRBV28 to TRBJ1-6; no clear D gene. Germline CDR1 is MDHEN and CDR2 is SYDVKM. V lost 7 bases, J lost 4 bases, and 8 bases lay in between. CDR3 length: 13 amino acids. Here the CDR3 DNA reads TGTGCCAGCACTAGTTGGTATAATTCACCCCTCCACTTT. Protein sequence: CASTSWYNSPLHF.

The rearrangement joins TRBV10-3 to TRBJ2-1; the match to TRBD2 covers 16 bases. The J segment lost 7 bases and the V segment lost 0 bases, leaving 6 bases of the junction unmatched. CDR1 and CDR2 from the germline V gene are ENHRY and SYGVKD. The CDR3 length is 18 residues. The CDR3 protein is CAISESKGTSGRANEQFF. DNA of the CDR3: TGTGCCATCAGTGAGTCGAAAGGGACTAGCGGGAGGGCTAATGAGCAGTTCTTC.

The rearrangement links TRBV19 to TRBJ2-7; 12 bases are a match to TRBD2. Germline V gene lookup returns CDR1 LNHDA and CDR2 SQIVND (reference sequence). Trimming took 2 bases from V and 3 from J; bases not matched to a gene: 5. This CDR3 has 16 amino acids. CDR3 region: CASSISSGRAFYEQYF. In DNA form, the CDR3 reads TGTGCCAGTAGTATATCTAGCGGGAGGGCATTCTACGAGCAGTACTTC.

This rearrangement joins TRBV27 to TRBJ1-1; D unclear. CDR1 is MNHEY, CDR2 SMNVEV, per germline (reference sequence). Trimming removed 5 bases at V and 0 bases at J, with 13 bases between. This CDR3 comprises 15 residues. CDR3 region: CASSNPGGMNTEAFF. In DNA, the CDR3 is TGTGCCAGCAGTAACCCAGGAGGGATGAACACTGAAGCTTTCTTT.

V usage is TRBV7-2 and J usage is TRBJ2-3; the match to TRBD1 covers 9 bases. CDR3 length: 15 residues. V was clipped by 5 bases and J by 6 bases; unmatched bases: 9. From germline, CDR1 is SGHTA and CDR2 FQGNSA. The CDR3 nucleotides are TGTGCCAGCAGCACGGACAGGGGAAGGGCGGATACGCAGTATTTT. This translates into CASSTDRGRADTQYF.

The chain couples TRBV30 to TRBJ1-1, with a tentative D call TRBD1 (5 bases). The CDR3 runs 14 residues. Trimming left V 0 bases short and J 0 bases short, with 8 bases between. Per germline, CDR1 GTSNPN and CDR2 SVGIG (reference sequence). As DNA, the CDR3 is TGTGCCTGGAGTGTATCACAGGTGAACACTGAAGCTTTCTTT. Its translation is CAWSVSQVNTEAFF. Complete variable domain (other parts from reference TRBV30 and TRBJ1-1): SQTIHQWPATLVQPVGSPLSLECTVEGTSNPNLYWYRQAAGRGLQLLFYSVGIGQISSEVPQNLSASRPQDRQFILSSKKLLLSDSGFYLCAWSVSQVNTEAFFGQGTRLTVV.

This CDR3 reads CAWSSLAGGQADTQYF. CDR3 coding DNA: TGTGCCTGGAGTTCCCTAGCGGGGGGGCAAGCAGATACGCAGTATTTT. The rearrangement joins TRBV30 to TRBJ2-3; the match to TRBD2 covers 12 bases. V was clipped by 2 bases and J by 4 bases; unmatched bases: 7. This CDR3 has 16 amino acids. CDR1 and CDR2 (germline): GTSNPN, SVGIG (reference sequence).

V is TRBV28 and J is TRBJ1-4; no firm D call. This CDR3 is 14 amino acids long. In germline, CDR1 is MDHEN, CDR2 SYDVKM. With 3 bases removed from V and 6 bases from J, the gap between germline ends came to 11 bases. CDR3 sequence (DNA): TGTGCCAGCAGTTTTTTGGCCCAGTATGAAAAACTGTTTTTT. It yields the protein CASSFLAQYEKLFF.

This chain links TRBV5-6 with TRBJ2-7, with D unresolved. Looked up from germline, CDR1 is SGHDT and CDR2 is YYEEEE. Deletions cut 0 bases from V and 2 bases from J, with 9 bases between. This CDR3 comprises 14 residues. CDR3 nucleotides: TGTGCCAGCAGCTTGGGCCACAGTACCTACGAGCAGTACTTC. Translation gives CASSLGHSTYEQYF.

The V gene is TRBV27, the J gene TRBJ1-1; D remains unclear. The ends were cut back, 3 bases at V and 1 base at J, with 9 bases in the middle. Germline assignment: CDR1 MNHEY and CDR2 SMNVEV (reference sequence). The CDR3 sequence is 14 residues long. CDR3 amino acids: CASSFLSRNTEAFF. The CDR3 nucleotides are TGTGCCAGCAGTTTTCTTAGTCGGAACACTGAAGCTTTCTTT.

The V and J genes are TRBV7-6 and TRBJ2-2; the D gene is possibly TRBD2 (5 bases). V was shortened by 1 base and J by 1 base, with 10 bases between the two germline ends. The CDR3 runs 16 residues. Looked up from germline, CDR1 is SGHVS and CDR2 is FNYEAQ. The CDR3 is CASSLGSGGNTGELFF. The CDR3 nucleotides are TGTGCCAGCAGCTTAGGAAGCGGAGGGAACACCGGGGAGCTGTTTTTT.

This clone has only a few counts. The rearrangement uses TRBV5-8 and TRBJ1-1; 8 bases align to TRBD1. The CDR3 length is 14 residues. Trimming took 4 bases from V and 7 from J; bases not matched to a gene: 9. Germline lookup yields CDR1 SGHTS and CDR2 YDEGEE. This CDR3 reads CASSQRPGTGEAFF. The CDR3 DNA sequence: TGTGCCAGCAGCCAAAGACCCGGGACAGGTGAAGCTTTCTTT.

The rearrangement uses TRBV13 and TRBJ2-1, with D possibly being TRBD1 (6 bases). CDR1 and CDR2 from the germline V gene are PRHDT and FYEKMQ (reference sequence). The CDR3 is 16 residues long. Trimming cost V 0 bases and J 8 bases, with 17 bases left between them. The CDR3 sequence: CASSLGPGPRGDEQFF. CDR3 coding DNA: TGTGCCAGCAGCTTAGGCCCGGGACCCAGGGGCGATGAGCAGTTCTTC.

The gene calls are TRBV18 and TRBJ2-7; 13 bases line up with TRBD2. The germline gives CDR1 KGHSH, CDR2 LQKENI. This CDR3 has 17 amino acids. Trimming at V came to 3 bases and at J to 0 bases, leaving 5 bases not matched to a gene. The DNA of the CDR3 is TGTGCCAGCTCACCCCGGGGACTAGCGGGGATCTCCTACGAGCAGTACTTC. Protein sequence: CASSPRGLAGISYEQYF.

This clone was recorded a few times. The chain joins TRBV7-9 to TRBJ1-5; 9 nucleotides line up with TRBD1. Trimming removed 4 bases from V and 7 bases from J; junction bases left unmatched: 5. This CDR3 contains 14 residues. CDR1 is SEHNR, CDR2 FQNEAQ, per germline (reference sequence). The CDR3 reads CASSWGQGGQPQHF. The CDR3 coding sequence is TGTGCCAGCAGCTGGGGACAGGGCGGACAGCCCCAGCATTTT.

The chain employs TRBV4-2 and TRBJ1-2, with D possibly TRBD1 on 6 matching bases. V was clipped by 7 bases and J by 1 base, with 13 bases between them. The CDR3 has 14 residues. Germline V CDR1 and CDR2: LGHNA, YNFKEQ. CDR3 sequence reads: CASNGQQDNYGYTF. The CDR3 DNA sequence: TGTGCCAGCAACGGACAGCAAGATAACTATGGCTACACCTTC.

The chain couples TRBV28 to TRBJ1-6, with 7 bases fitting TRBD1. J gave up 7 bases and V 6 bases, and 9 bases lay outside the gene matches. The CDR3 has 15 residues. The germline CDR1 and CDR2 sequences are MDHEN and SYDVKM. CDR3 bases: TGTGCCAGCAGACACCTGACAGGGCACAATTCACCCCTCCACTTT. Translation gives CASRHLTGHNSPLHF.

The V gene is TRBV12-3 or TRBV12-4, the J gene TRBJ1-2; D is perhaps TRBD1 (5 bases). Trimming pared 11 bases from V and 2 bases from J, leaving 12 bases between. This CDR3 is 12 amino acids long. The CDR3 DNA reads TGTGCCTGTACGGACACCAACTATGGCTACACCTTC. Amino acids: CACTDTNYGYTF.

This chain links TRBV5-1 with TRBJ1-2, with TRBD1 matching 10 bases. V shed 2 bases and J 7 bases; nucleotides not matched to a gene: 11. Per germline, CDR1 SGHRS and CDR2 YFSETQ. The CDR3 sequence is 16 residues long. In nucleotides, the CDR3 is TGCGCCAGCAGCTTTGGACAGGGGGAATTATTTGGTGGCTACACCTTC. Its protein is CASSFGQGELFGGYTF.

The rearrangement uses TRBV2 and TRBJ2-1; the match to TRBD2 covers 7 bases. Germline V gene data show CDR1 as SNHLY and CDR2 as FYNNEI. The CDR3 loop spans 15 amino acids. V lost 5 bases to trimming and J lost 4 bases; unmatched junction nucleotides: 8. The CDR3 DNA follows: TGTGCCAGCAGTCGTCTAGCGGCCCTTTACAATGAGCAGTTCTTC. It translates to CASSRLAALYNEQFF.

V usage is TRBV27 and J usage is TRBJ1-1; TRBD1 aligns across 7 bases. The CDR3 loop spans 14 amino acids. The V gene end was trimmed by 2 bases and the J gene end by 3 bases; junction bases not matched to a gene: 3. Germline-derived CDR1 and CDR2 are MNHEY and SMNVEV (reference sequence). CDR3 region: CASSLTGVYTEAFF. Written as DNA, the CDR3 is TGTGCCAGCAGTTTAACAGGGGTGTACACTGAAGCTTTCTTT.

Written as DNA, the CDR3 is TGTGCCAGCTCACCGGACAGGAACTATGGCTACACCTTC. This encodes CASSPDRNYGYTF. The chain combines TRBV18 with TRBJ1-2; 7 bases match TRBD1. The J segment lost 2 bases and the V segment lost 3 bases, leaving 0 bases of the junction unmatched. Germline CDR1 is KGHSH and CDR2 is LQKENI. The CDR3 length is 13 residues.

The chain has TRBV6-5 and TRBJ2-3, with unresolved D. The V gene's germline CDR1 is MNHEY and CDR2 SVGAGI. This CDR3 spans 14 amino acids. Trimming stripped 5 bases from V and 2 bases from J, with 11 bases between. CDR3 in amino acids: CASSLSANTDTQYF. The CDR3 DNA follows: TGTGCCAGCAGTCTGAGCGCGAACACAGATACGCAGTATTTT.